The 2 T cell receptor beta chains in this list originate from one sample, sequenced in a study of T cell repertoires in cytomegalovirus infection. TCRdb used MiXCR to reprocess the reads, holding one entry per CDR3 protein. Of fewer than 200,000 distinct CDR3 sequences in the sample, approximately 15% were seen once. The specimen sequenced was PBMCs. Receptors originate from a human donor in good health (CMV status not recorded). Some clones in this sample may be carry-over from other donors' samples.

This rearrangement joins TRBV2 to TRBJ2-1; 9 bases fit TRBD1. The germline gives CDR1 SNHLY, CDR2 FYNNEI. Trimming took 5 bases from V and 6 from J; bases not matched to a gene: 5. This CDR3 is 14 amino acids long. CDR3 in amino acids: CASSLRDRANEQFF. CDR3 bases: TGTGCCAGCAGTCTCCGGGACAGGGCCAATGAGCAGTTCTTC.

In its sample, this clonotype was seen a few times. The chain has TRBV5-5 and TRBJ1-6; 8 bases match TRBD1. CDR1 and CDR2 from the germline V gene are SGHKS and YYEKEE (reference sequence). J gave up 4 bases and V 4 bases, and 10 bases lay outside the gene matches. The CDR3 covers 17 residues. CDR3 in amino acids: CASSEFQGQAYNSPLHF. In DNA form, the CDR3 reads TGTGCCAGCAGCGAATTTCAGGGACAGGCTTATAATTCACCCCTCCACTTT.